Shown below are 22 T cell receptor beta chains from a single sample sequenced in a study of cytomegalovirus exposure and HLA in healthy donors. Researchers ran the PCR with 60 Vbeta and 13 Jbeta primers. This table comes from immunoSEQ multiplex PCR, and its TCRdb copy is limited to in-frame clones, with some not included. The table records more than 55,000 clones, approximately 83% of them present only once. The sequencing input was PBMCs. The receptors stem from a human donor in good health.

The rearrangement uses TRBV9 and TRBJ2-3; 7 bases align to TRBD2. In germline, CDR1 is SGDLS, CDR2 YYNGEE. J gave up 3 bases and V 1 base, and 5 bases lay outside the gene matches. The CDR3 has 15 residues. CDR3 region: CASSVMAGVTDTQYF. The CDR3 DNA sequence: TGTGCCAGCAGCGTAATGGCGGGAGTGACAGATACGCAGTATTTT.

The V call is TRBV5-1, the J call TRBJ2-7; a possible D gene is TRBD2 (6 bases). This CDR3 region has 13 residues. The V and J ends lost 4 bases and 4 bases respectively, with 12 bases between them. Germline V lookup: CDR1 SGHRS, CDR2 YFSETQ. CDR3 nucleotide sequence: TGCGCCAGCAGCGCTGGGACTTTATACGAGCAGTACTTC. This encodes CASSAGTLYEQYF.

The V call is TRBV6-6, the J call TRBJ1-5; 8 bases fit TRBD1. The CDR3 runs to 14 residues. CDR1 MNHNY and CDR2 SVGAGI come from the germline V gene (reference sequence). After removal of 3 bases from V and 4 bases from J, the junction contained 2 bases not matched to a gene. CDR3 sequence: CASSYGTGNQPQHF. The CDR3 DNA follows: TGTGCCAGCAGTTATGGGACAGGAAATCAGCCCCAGCATTTT.

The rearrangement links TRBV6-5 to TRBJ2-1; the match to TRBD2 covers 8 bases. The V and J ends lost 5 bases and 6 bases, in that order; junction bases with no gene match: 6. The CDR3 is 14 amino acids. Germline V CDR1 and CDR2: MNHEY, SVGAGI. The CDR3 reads CASSQGLVSNEQFF. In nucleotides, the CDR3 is TGTGCCAGCAGTCAGGGACTAGTTAGCAATGAGCAGTTCTTC.

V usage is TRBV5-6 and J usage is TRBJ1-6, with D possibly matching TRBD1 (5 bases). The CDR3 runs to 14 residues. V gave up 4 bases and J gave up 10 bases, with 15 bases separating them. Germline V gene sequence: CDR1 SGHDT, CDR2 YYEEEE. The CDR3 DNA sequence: TGTGCCAGCAGCCAAAGGGCAGGGTGGTCACCCCTCCACTTT. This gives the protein CASSQRAGWSPLHF.

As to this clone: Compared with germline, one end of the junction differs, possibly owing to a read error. The CDR3: CSSSLGPNEQANYGYTF. CDR3 coding DNA: TGTTCCAGCAGCTTAGGACCCAACGAGCAGGCTAACTATGGCTACACCTTC. The V and J genes are TRBV7-9 and TRBJ1-2; no reliable D call. CDR3 length equals 17 residues. Germline CDR1 and CDR2: SEHNR and FQNEAQ (reference sequence).

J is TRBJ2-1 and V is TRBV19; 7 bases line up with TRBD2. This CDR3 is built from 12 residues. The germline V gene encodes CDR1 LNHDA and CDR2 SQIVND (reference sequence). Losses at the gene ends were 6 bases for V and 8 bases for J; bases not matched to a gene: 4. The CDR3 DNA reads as TGTGCCAGTAGGCGCCGGGAGGATGAGCAGTTCTTC. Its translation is CASRRREDEQFF. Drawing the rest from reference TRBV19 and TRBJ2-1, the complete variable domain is DGGITQSPKYLFRKEGQNVTLSCEQNLNHDAMYWYRQDPGQGLRLIYYSQIVNDFQKGDIAEGYSVSREKKESFPLTVTSAQKNPTAFYLCASRRREDEQFFGPGTRLTVL.

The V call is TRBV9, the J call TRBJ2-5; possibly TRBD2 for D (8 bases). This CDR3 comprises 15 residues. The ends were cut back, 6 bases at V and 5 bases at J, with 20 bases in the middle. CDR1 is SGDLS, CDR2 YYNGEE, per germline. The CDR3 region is CASTPREGARETQYF. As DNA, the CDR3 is TGTGCCAGCACCCCTCGGGAGGGGGCAAGGGAGACCCAGTACTTC.

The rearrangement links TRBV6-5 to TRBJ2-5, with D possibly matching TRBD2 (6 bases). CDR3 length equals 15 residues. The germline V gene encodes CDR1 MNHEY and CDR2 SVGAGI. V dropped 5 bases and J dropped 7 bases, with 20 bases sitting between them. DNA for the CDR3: TGTGCCAGCAGTACGAGACTAGTGGGAGCCGGGACCCAGTACTTC. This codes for CASSTRLVGAGTQYF.

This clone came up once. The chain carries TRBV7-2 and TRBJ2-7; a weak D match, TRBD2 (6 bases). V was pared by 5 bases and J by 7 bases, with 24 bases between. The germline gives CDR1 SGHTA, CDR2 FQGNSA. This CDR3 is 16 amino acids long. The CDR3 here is CASSPPGLGGGWEQYF. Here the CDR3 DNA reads TGTGCCAGCAGCCCACCGGGGCTGGGGGGAGGATGGGAGCAGTACTTC.

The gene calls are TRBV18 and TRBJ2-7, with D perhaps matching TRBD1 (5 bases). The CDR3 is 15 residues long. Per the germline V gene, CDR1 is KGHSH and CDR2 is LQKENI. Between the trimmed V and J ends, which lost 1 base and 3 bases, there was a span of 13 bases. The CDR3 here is CASSPQGLPHYEQYF. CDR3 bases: TGTGCCAGCTCACCACAGGGGCTTCCCCACTACGAGCAGTACTTC.

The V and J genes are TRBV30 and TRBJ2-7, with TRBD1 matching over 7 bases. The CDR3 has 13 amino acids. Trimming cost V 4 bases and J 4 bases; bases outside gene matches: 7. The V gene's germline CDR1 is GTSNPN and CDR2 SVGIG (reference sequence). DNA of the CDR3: TGTGCCTGGAACTACAGGGGCGGATACGAGCAGTACTTC. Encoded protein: CAWNYRGGYEQYF.

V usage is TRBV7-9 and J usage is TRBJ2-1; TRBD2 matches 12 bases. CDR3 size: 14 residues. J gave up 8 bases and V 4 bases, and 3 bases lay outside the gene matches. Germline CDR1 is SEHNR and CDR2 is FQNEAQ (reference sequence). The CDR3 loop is CASSSTSGSDEQFF. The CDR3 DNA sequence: TGTGCCAGCAGCTCGACTAGCGGGAGCGATGAGCAGTTCTTC.

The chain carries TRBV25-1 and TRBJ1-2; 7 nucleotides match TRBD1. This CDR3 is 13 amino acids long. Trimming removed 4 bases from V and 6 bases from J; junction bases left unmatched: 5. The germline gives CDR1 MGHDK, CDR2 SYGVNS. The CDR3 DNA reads TGTGCCAGCAGTGTGCAGACAGGGCATGGCTACACCTTC. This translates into CASSVQTGHGYTF.

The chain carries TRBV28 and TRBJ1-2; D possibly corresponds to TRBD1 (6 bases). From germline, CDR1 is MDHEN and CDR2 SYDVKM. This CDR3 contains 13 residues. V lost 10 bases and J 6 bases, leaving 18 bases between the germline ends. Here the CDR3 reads CATLVWDTHGYTF. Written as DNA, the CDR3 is TGTGCCACCCTCGTCTGGGACACCCATGGCTACACCTTC.

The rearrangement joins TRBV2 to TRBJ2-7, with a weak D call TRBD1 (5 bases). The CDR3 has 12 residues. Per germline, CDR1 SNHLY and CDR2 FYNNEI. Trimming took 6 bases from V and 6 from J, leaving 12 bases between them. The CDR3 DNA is TGTGCCAGCAGCACTGACAGAGGCGAGCAGTACTTC. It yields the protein CASSTDRGEQYF.

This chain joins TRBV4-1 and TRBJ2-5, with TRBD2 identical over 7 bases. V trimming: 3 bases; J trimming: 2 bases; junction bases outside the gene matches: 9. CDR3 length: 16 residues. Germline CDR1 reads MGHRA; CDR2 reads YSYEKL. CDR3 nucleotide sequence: TGCGCCAGCAGCCAGGATACTAGCGCGATACAAGAGACCCAGTACTTC. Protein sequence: CASSQDTSAIQETQYF.

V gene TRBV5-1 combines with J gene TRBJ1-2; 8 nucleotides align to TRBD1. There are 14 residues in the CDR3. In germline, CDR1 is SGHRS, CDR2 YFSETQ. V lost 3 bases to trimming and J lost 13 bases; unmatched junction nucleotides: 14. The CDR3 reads CASSSDRGLFSGTF. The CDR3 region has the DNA TGCGCCAGCAGCTCTGACAGGGGCCTCTTTTCAGGCACCTTC.

The CDR3 protein is CATTRDFYNEQFF. Here the CDR3 DNA reads TGTGCCACAACACGGGACTTCTACAATGAGCAGTTCTTC. The V gene is TRBV15, the J gene TRBJ2-1; D might be TRBD2 (6 bases). V was pared by 9 bases and J by 3 bases, with 12 bases between. This CDR3 has 13 amino acids. From germline, CDR1 is LNHNV and CDR2 YYDKDF (reference sequence).

CDR3 protein: CAHLRPGLGSYNEQFF. CDR3 nucleotides: TGCGCCCATTTAAGGCCCGGACTCGGCTCTTACAATGAGCAGTTCTTC. This chain uses TRBV23-1 with TRBJ2-1, with a possible D match to TRBD2 (5 bases). TRBV23-1 qualifies as an ORF whose function is uncertain. This CDR3 is 16 amino acids long. V lost 11 bases and J 4 bases, leaving 24 bases between the germline ends.

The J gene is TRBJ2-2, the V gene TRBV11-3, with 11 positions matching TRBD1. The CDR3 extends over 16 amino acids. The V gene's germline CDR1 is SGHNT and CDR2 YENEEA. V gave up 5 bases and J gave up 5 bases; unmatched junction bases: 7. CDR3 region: CASSDTGQGATGELFF. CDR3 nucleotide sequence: TGTGCCAGCAGCGATACCGGACAGGGGGCGACCGGGGAGCTGTTTTTT.

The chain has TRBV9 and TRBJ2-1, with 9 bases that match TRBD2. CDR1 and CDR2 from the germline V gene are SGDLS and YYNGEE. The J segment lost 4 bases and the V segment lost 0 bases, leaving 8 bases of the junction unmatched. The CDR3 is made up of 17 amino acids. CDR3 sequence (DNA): TGTGCCAGCAGCGTAGACCTTAGCGGGGGATTGTACAATGAGCAGTTCTTC. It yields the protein CASSVDLSGGLYNEQFF.